This T cell receptor beta chain was identified in a study of cytotoxic CD8 clonotypes in ibrutinib-treated CLL. Germline V gene lookup returns CDR1 MGHDK and CDR2 SYGVNS. The ends were cut back, 4 bases at V and 5 bases at J, with 17 bases in the middle. The CDR3 sequence is 16 residues long. This clone was detected many times. This table comes from immunoSEQ multiplex PCR, and its TCRdb copy is limited to in-frame clones, with some not included. The data contain about 200,000 clones, more than 70% of them singletons. The clonotype originates from a human donor with chronic lymphocytic leukemia. The V and J genes are TRBV25-1 and TRBJ2-2; tentatively, D is TRBD1 or TRBD2 (5 bases each). The material was PBMCs, obtained after 12 months of ibrutinib treatment. CDR3 sequence: CASSGTGPWGTGELFF. CDR3 in DNA: TGTGCCAGCAGTGGAACCGGGCCGTGGGGGACCGGGGAGCTGTTTTTT.